Listed below are T cell receptor beta chains from one sample, sequenced in a study of blood T cell repertoires in COVID-19. Assay: immunoSEQ multiplex PCR; the TCRdb copy retains only in-frame clones and omits some. Seen here are about 180,000 clones, approximately 80% observed once, and the top ten hold 6.5% to 7.5%. Sample: peripheral blood. These TCRs come from a woman in her thirties or forties with COVID-19, enrolled during active disease. CDR3s include the opening cysteine and the closing phenylalanine or tryptophan. Fields, in order: V gene, D gene, J gene, CDR3 length, CDR3 protein. The D gene is left open where the match is weak.

TRBV19,NA,TRBJ2-7,15,CASSIVGPGNNEQYF
TRBV5-1,TRBD2,TRBJ2-3,15,CASSRLAGDTDTQYF
TRBV2,TRBD1,TRBJ1-3,13,CASRQGAGNTIYF
TRBV3-1/TRBV3-2,TRBD1,TRBJ2-7,15,CASSQGDRGRDEQYF
TRBV6-5,TRBD1,TRBJ2-5,14,CASIPGQGAETQYF
TRBV14,TRBD1,TRBJ1-2,13,CASSQTGAYGYTF
TRBV6-1,NA,TRBJ1-4,19,CASSGIGEGVTGTNEKLFF
TRBV9,NA,TRBJ1-4,15,CASSLRGARPEKLFF
TRBV27,NA,TRBJ2-7,12,CASSLRGDEQYF
TRBV3-1/TRBV3-2,NA,TRBJ1-6,14,CASGKTALNSPLHF
TRBV18,NA,TRBJ1-1,14,CASSRNAGNTEAFF
TRBV12-5,NA,TRBJ1-1,13,CASGLGGYTEAFF
TRBV11-2,TRBD1,TRBJ1-2,16,CASSLWVTGIDYGYTF
TRBV5-4,NA,TRBJ1-2,14,CASSLSQGSYGYTF
TRBV27,TRBD1,TRBJ2-7,18,CASSLYGSGQGVHYEQYF
TRBV4-1,TRBD2,TRBJ2-3,15,CASSQGLAGRDTQYF
TRBV27,NA,TRBJ1-1,14,CASSTRTGNTEAFF
TRBV24-1,TRBD2,TRBJ2-1,17,CATSDPYGLAGEREQFF
TRBV5-1,TRBD1,TRBJ2-7,15,CASSVGQALHYEQYF
TRBV4-2,TRBD1,TRBJ2-2,15,CASSPRQGNTGELFF
TRBV27,NA,TRBJ1-5,14,CASSKWGGDQPQHF
TRBV6-4,NA,TRBJ2-7,17,CASSVVPERSLVYEQYF
TRBV6-5,NA,TRBJ1-5,15,CASSRLGGTGQPQHF
TRBV18,NA,TRBJ1-3,17,CASSPLLGGSSGNTIYF
TRBV6-6,NA,TRBJ1-4,15,CASSVPRATNEKLFF
TRBV11-1,NA,TRBJ1-2,13,CASRATGNYGYTF
TRBV10-1,TRBD1,TRBJ2-7,12,CASGQGDYEQYF
TRBV2,NA,TRBJ2-7,12,CASRGVPYEQYF
TRBV29-1,NA,TRBJ2-7,12,CSVDVGSYEQYF
TRBV6-1,NA,TRBJ1-2,12,CASSEGLYGYTF
TRBV24-1,NA,TRBJ2-1,15,CATSDLTGAYNEQFF
TRBV3-1/TRBV3-2,NA,TRBJ1-2,15,CASSQEGATLYGYTF
TRBV6-6,NA,TRBJ1-3,15,CATKDGRGSGNTIYF
TRBV24-1,NA,TRBJ1-2,15,CATSDLGQGPGGYTF
TRBV5-4,TRBD2,TRBJ2-5,17,CASSRSSSGKEQETQYF
TRBV5-1,NA,TRBJ1-1,12,CASSLGHTEAFF
TRBV6-6,TRBD2,TRBJ2-3,16,CASSYSTSGGTDTQYF
TRBV15,NA,TRBJ2-1,15,CATSRDKAGINEQFF